One T cell receptor beta chain is described in this entry. The sample belongs to a study of blood T cell repertoires in COVID-19. Study-wide background: Acute-phase and convalescent COVID-19 samples originated in the United States, Italy and Spain.

Method: immunoSEQ multiplex PCR; TCRdb's copy keeps in-frame clones and lacks some. The profile covers a few hundred thousand clones, with more than 75% appearing a single time and around 8% taken by the ten largest. The TCR comes from a woman aged 45-65 years who had recovered from COVID-19. Specimen: peripheral blood.

CDR3 sequence (DNA): TGTGCCAGTAGTACCACCACCGGGAGGCAAAAACTGTTTTTT. It translates to CASSTTTGRQKLFF. The chain carries TRBV19 and TRBJ1-4; D unclear. Germline V gene lookup returns CDR1 LNHDA and CDR2 SQIVND (reference sequence). Between the trimmed V and J ends, which lost 4 bases and 9 bases, there was a span of 15 bases. The CDR3 is 14 residues long. Full variable domain (outside the CDR3, taken from reference TRBV19 and TRBJ1-4): DGGITQSPKYLFRKEGQNVTLSCEQNLNHDAMYWYRQDPGQGLRLIYYSQIVNDFQKGDIAEGYSVSREKKESFPLTVTSAQKNPTAFYLCASSTTTGRQKLFFGSGTQLSVL.